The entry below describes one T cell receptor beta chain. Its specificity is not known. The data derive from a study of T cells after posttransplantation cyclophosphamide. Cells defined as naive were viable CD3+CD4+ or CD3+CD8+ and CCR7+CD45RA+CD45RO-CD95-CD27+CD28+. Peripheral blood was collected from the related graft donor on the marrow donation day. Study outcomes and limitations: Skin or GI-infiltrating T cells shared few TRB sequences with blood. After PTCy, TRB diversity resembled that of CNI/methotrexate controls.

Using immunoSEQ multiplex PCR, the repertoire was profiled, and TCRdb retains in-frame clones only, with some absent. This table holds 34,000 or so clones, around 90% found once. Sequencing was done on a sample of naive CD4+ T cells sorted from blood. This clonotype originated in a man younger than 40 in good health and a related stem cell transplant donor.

The CDR3 DNA is TGTGCCAGTAGTTGGACAGGGCCGATACGAGAGACCCAGTACTTC. Encoded protein: CASSWTGPIRETQYF. The V gene is TRBV19, the J gene TRBJ2-5, with TRBD1 identical over 8 bases. CDR1 and CDR2 (germline): LNHDA, SQIVND (reference sequence). This CDR3 comprises 15 residues. The J segment lost 4 bases and the V segment lost 5 bases, leaving 9 bases of the junction unmatched.